What follows is one T cell receptor beta chain and its context. The antigen it binds to is not known. No much larger clone is present one base from it, and per-base qualities are unavailable. The data are from a study of radiotherapy plus CTLA-4 blockade in lung cancer (dated by TCRdb to between 2018 and 2020). The study in broad terms: Among the enrolled patients, around 19% had an objective response, and around 31% reached disease control.

Findings and caveats that apply to the study as a whole: Increased serum interferon-beta after radiation, together with early dynamic changes in blood T cell clones, were reported to be the strongest predictors of response. After treatment with radiotherapy and ipilimumab, TCR clones that originated in tumors expanded in peripheral blood.

From a lookup of the germline V gene, CDR1 and CDR2 are MDHEN and SYDVKM. V sheds 2 bases and J sheds 6 bases, leaving 23 bases between their ends. The CDR3 spans 17 residues, from the cysteine through the phenylalanine. Only the CDR3 part of the read is kept: 51 bases, read in frame from the first base. The study tested focal radiation therapy combined with CTLA-4 blockade (ipilimumab) in patients with chemo-refractory metastatic non-small-cell lung cancer. The library relied on the immunoSEQ multiplex PCR assay. The source is immuneACCESS, and TCRdb retained only in-frame sequences with V and J called. Part of the clones is not carried over; for the studies checked, unresolved V genes explain less than half of this, and the remainder is unexplained. Present in this sample are 50,000 to 70,000 clones, 77% of which were seen just once. The ten top clones hold roughly 4% of the sample.

The V and J segments used are TRBV28 and TRBJ2-7, with TRBD2 tentatively as D gene (7 bases match). The material was peripheral blood, obtained from a patient treated with radiotherapy plus ipilimumab. This clonotype was sampled from a human donor with non-small cell lung cancer who had a partial response to radiotherapy plus ipilimumab. The CDR3 sequence is CASSLPADYPGGFEQYF. At the DNA level, the sequence is TGTGCCAGCAGTTTACCCGCGGACTACCCGGGGGGCTTCGAGCAGTACTTC.